This passage covers 22 T cell receptor beta chains from one sample sequenced in a study of T-cell memory formation after mild COVID-19. Using its own MiXCR run on the 5' RACE reads, TCRdb lists one record per CDR3 protein. The sample contains 250,000 or so distinct CDR3 sequences, 7.5% to 10% of which appear only once. The sample taken for sequencing was PBMCs or a T cell subset sorted from them (not recorded which). The receptors originated from a man younger than 35 who had mild COVID-19 (a few samples of this study predate the infection). Cell type and time point are not known.

This clonotype showed up just a few times. This sequence joins TRBV7-8 and TRBJ1-5, with a tentative D call TRBD1 (5 bases). V was clipped by 1 base and J by 5 bases, with 9 bases between them. Per the germline V gene, CDR1 is SGHVS and CDR2 is FQNEAQ. The length of the CDR3 is 14 residues. The CDR3 DNA sequence: TGTGCCAGCAGCTTAGGGGACCCCTATCAGCCCCAGCATTTT. It specifies CASSLGDPYQPQHF.

This clonotype was observed a few times. DNA of the CDR3: TGTGCCAGCAGCTTACAGGGGAGCCCCCAGCATTTT. As protein: CASSLQGSPQHF. This sequence joins TRBV7-9 and TRBJ1-5; perhaps TRBD1 as D (6 bases). The CDR3 totals 12 residues. The V and J ends lost 2 bases and 10 bases respectively, with 9 bases between them. The V gene's germline CDR1 is SEHNR and CDR2 FQNEAQ (reference sequence).

The V and J genes are TRBV6-2 or TRBV6-3 and TRBJ1-5; 7 bases agree with TRBD1. The CDR3 is made up of 14 amino acids. Germline-derived CDR1 and CDR2 are MNHEY and SVGEGT. V shed 6 bases, J shed 5 bases, and the junction held 7 bases outside the gene matches. The CDR3 region has the DNA TGTGCCAGCAGAAAACAGGGGCATGATCAGCCCCAGCATTTT. It yields the protein CASRKQGHDQPQHF.

The chain uses TRBV7-2 and TRBJ2-5, with 8 nucleotides matching TRBD1. Germline CDR1 and CDR2: SGHTA and FQGNSA. The CDR3 sequence is 16 residues long. The trim removed 3 bases at V and 3 bases at J, leaving 9 bases unmatched. CDR3 protein: CASSLVGTGGEETQYF. CDR3 sequence (DNA): TGTGCCAGCAGCTTGGTAGGGACAGGAGGGGAAGAGACCCAGTACTTC.

A few counts support this clonotype. The rearrangement joins TRBV20-1 to TRBJ2-5; 7 nucleotides agree with TRBD1. V shed 3 bases and J 2 bases; nucleotides not matched to a gene: 9. The CDR3 is 15 residues long. Germline V CDR1 and CDR2: DFQATT, SNEGSKA (reference sequence). For the CDR3, the DNA is TGCAGTGCTAGCCCTCGGACAGGAACTCAAGAGACCCAGTACTTC. Protein sequence: CSASPRTGTQETQYF.

The chain links TRBV5-6 to TRBJ2-7, with D tentatively TRBD1 (7 bases). The CDR3 extends over 15 amino acids. Germline V CDR1 and CDR2: SGHDT, YYEEEE. V was clipped by 2 bases and J by 6 bases, with 18 bases between them. CDR3 nucleotides: TGTGCCAGCAGCTTTAGCCCCCAGGGGGGTATCGAGCAGTACGTC. As protein: CASSFSPQGGIEQYV.

This clonotype was detected only a few times. The V gene is TRBV25-1, the J gene TRBJ2-2; D not certain. Germline loops: CDR1 MGHDK, CDR2 SYGVNS. The length of the CDR3 is 14 residues. Trimming removed 3 bases at V and 5 bases at J, with 10 bases between. The CDR3 region is CASSEAMWTGELFF. CDR3 DNA: TGTGCCAGCAGTGAGGCAATGTGGACCGGGGAGCTGTTTTTT.

At least ten counts were recorded for this clonotype. The chain has TRBV20-1 and TRBJ2-2; D is unresolved. The ends were cut back, 0 bases at V and 0 bases at J, with 5 bases in the middle. Germline CDR1 reads DFQATT; CDR2 reads SNEGSKA (reference sequence). This CDR3 region has 14 residues. The CDR3 bases are TGCAGTGCTAGAGATGAGACGAACACCGGGGAGCTGTTTTTT. Amino acids: CSARDETNTGELFF.

The rearrangement uses TRBV15 and TRBJ2-3, with D possibly being TRBD1 or TRBD2 (5 bases each). The CDR3 has 13 amino acids. Germline CDR1 is LNHNV and CDR2 is YYDKDF (reference sequence). Trimming pared 2 bases from V and 6 bases from J, leaving 9 bases between. CDR3 nucleotide sequence: TGTGCCACCAGCAGAACGGGGCTGGATACGCAGTATTTT. This codes for CATSRTGLDTQYF.

This clonotype showed up just a few times. This rearrangement joins TRBV10-3 to TRBJ2-1, with D possibly matching TRBD2 (6 bases). Trimming cost V 5 bases and J 5 bases, with 22 bases left between them. The CDR3 loop spans 17 amino acids. The germline gives CDR1 ENHRY, CDR2 SYGVKD. CDR3 sequence reads: CAISSYRGTPVDNEQFF. Here the CDR3 DNA reads TGTGCCATCAGTTCCTACCGCGGGACTCCGGTGGACAATGAGCAGTTCTTC.

The rearrangement links TRBV7-2 to TRBJ2-1; maybe TRBD2 (5 bases). Germline V lookup: CDR1 SGHTA, CDR2 FQGNSA. V was pared by 4 bases and J by 4 bases, with 11 bases between. This CDR3 comprises 14 residues. In nucleotides, the CDR3 is TGTGCCAGCAGCTCGAAGGGAGCTTACAATGAGCAGTTCTTC. Translating gives CASSSKGAYNEQFF.

The chain has TRBV3-1 and TRBJ2-1; 8 bases match TRBD2. The V segment lost 3 bases and the J segment 6 bases; nucleotides outside the gene matches: 10. Germline V lookup: CDR1 LGHDT, CDR2 YNNKEL (reference sequence). This CDR3 comprises 16 residues. The CDR3 nucleotides read TGTGCCAGCAGCCAGTTGGGGACTAGTACGGCCAATGAGCAGTTCTTC. It translates to CASSQLGTSTANEQFF.

This clonotype occurred a few times. This rearrangement joins TRBV18 to TRBJ1-5, with D hard to call. CDR1 is KGHSH, CDR2 LQKENI, per germline. The CDR3 covers 14 residues. The V end was cut by 3 bases, the J end by 5 bases, with 11 bases between. CDR3 bases: TGTGCCAGCTCACCTGACCGGAAACATCAGCCCCAGCATTTT. This translates into CASSPDRKHQPQHF.

This clonotype occurred a few times. The rearrangement joins TRBV2 to TRBJ2-3; no definite D call. The CDR3 has 11 amino acids. The V gene lost 8 bases and the J gene lost 8 bases, with 11 bases spanning the gap. Per the germline V gene, CDR1 is SNHLY and CDR2 is FYNNEI. CDR3 DNA: TGTGCCAGCCTCAGGACGTCTACGCAGTATTTT. Translating gives CASLRTSTQYF.

The chain links TRBV9 to TRBJ1-1; 9 bases align to TRBD1. J lost 7 bases, V lost 4 bases, and 5 bases had no gene match. The germline V gene has CDR1 SGDLS and CDR2 YYNGEE. This CDR3 has 13 amino acids. The CDR3 loop is CASSPDRGNEAFF. CDR3 nucleotides: TGTGCCAGCAGCCCGGACAGGGGAAATGAAGCTTTCTTT.

The chain joins TRBV4-1 to TRBJ1-1; the match to TRBD1 covers 7 bases. J gave up 5 bases and V 1 base, and 13 bases lay outside the gene matches. Germline CDR1 and CDR2: MGHRA and YSYEKL. This CDR3 comprises 17 residues. The CDR3 loop is CASSQVAGGVIWTEAFF. The CDR3 region has the DNA TGCGCCAGCAGCCAAGTGGCAGGGGGTGTAATCTGGACTGAAGCTTTCTTT.

This chain joins TRBV29-1 and TRBJ1-1; TRBD1 aligns across 10 bases. The germline V gene has CDR1 SQVTM and CDR2 ANQGSEA. This CDR3 is 17 amino acids long. V shed 4 bases, J shed 3 bases, and the junction held 14 bases outside the gene matches. The CDR3 DNA sequence: TGCAGCGTTGCAGCCTTGGGGACAGGGGTACGATACACTGAAGCTTTCTTT. Protein sequence: CSVAALGTGVRYTEAFF.

This clonotype was seen repeatedly, ten times or more. The V gene is TRBV5-1, the J gene TRBJ2-1; D is possibly TRBD2 (5 bases). The CDR3 length is 15 residues. V was clipped by 1 base and J by 5 bases, with 13 bases between them. Germline CDR1 SGHRS, CDR2 YFSETQ. The CDR3 reads CASSLRAVRDNEQFF. CDR3 in DNA: TGCGCCAGCAGCTTGAGGGCCGTGAGGGACAATGAGCAGTTCTTC.

This clonotype was seen a few times. The V call is TRBV4-1, the J call TRBJ2-1; 7 bases agree with TRBD1. V dropped 3 bases and J dropped 9; count of bases not matched to a gene: 5. CDR3 length equals 13 residues. From germline, CDR1 is MGHRA and CDR2 YSYEKL. In DNA, the CDR3 is TGCGCCAGCAGCCATGAGGGGGCGGGTGAGCAGTTCTTC. This translates into CASSHEGAGEQFF.

The chain links TRBV25-1 to TRBJ1-2, with D hard to call. The germline V and J ends were trimmed by 1 base and 1 base, with 10 bases remaining between them. Per the germline V gene, CDR1 is MGHDK and CDR2 is SYGVNS. The CDR3 has 15 residues. CDR3 DNA sequence: TGTGCCAGCAGTGAATCAGTGGGAAGTAACTATGGCTACACCTTC. This gives the protein CASSESVGSNYGYTF.

This clonotype was seen a handful of times. The genes are TRBV20-1 and TRBJ1-5; 10 positions match TRBD1. The CDR3 consists of 16 residues. The trim removed 5 bases at V and 0 bases at J, leaving 7 bases unmatched. The V gene's germline CDR1 is DFQATT and CDR2 SNEGSKA (reference sequence). The CDR3 sequence: CSAEGDRGYSNQPQHF. The CDR3 nucleotides read TGCAGTGCTGAGGGGGACAGGGGATATAGCAATCAGCCCCAGCATTTT.

This clonotype has a count of ten or more. This rearrangement joins TRBV7-3 to TRBJ2-1; unclear D gene. CDR3 length equals 12 residues. V dropped 3 bases and J dropped 6 bases, with 6 bases sitting between them. Per germline, CDR1 SGHTA and CDR2 FQGTGA. The CDR3 DNA sequence: TGTGCCAGCAGCTTTCTTTTCAATGAGCAGTTCTTC. Translating gives CASSFLFNEQFF.